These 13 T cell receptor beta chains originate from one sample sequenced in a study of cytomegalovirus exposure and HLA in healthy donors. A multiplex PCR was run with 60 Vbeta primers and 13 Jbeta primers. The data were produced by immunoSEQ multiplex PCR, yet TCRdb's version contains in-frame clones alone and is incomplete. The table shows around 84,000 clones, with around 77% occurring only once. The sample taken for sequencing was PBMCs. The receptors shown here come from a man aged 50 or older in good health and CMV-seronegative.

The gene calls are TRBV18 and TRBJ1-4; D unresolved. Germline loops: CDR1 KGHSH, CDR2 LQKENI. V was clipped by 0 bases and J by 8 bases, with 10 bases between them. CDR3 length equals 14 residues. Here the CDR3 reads CASSPPGVSEKLFF. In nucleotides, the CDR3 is TGTGCCAGCTCACCACCGGGAGTAAGCGAAAAACTGTTTTTT.

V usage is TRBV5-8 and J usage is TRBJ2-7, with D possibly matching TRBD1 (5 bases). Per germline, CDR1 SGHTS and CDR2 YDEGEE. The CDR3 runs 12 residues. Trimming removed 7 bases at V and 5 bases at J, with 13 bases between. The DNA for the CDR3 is TGTGCCAGCCTCACGCAGGGTGACGAGCAGTACTTC. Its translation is CASLTQGDEQYF.

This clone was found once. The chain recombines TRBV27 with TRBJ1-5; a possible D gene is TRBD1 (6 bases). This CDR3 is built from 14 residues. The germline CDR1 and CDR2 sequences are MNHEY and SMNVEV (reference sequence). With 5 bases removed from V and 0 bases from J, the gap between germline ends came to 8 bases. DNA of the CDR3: TGTGCCAGCAGTCCAGGGGTTAGCAATCAGCCCCAGCATTTT. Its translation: CASSPGVSNQPQHF.

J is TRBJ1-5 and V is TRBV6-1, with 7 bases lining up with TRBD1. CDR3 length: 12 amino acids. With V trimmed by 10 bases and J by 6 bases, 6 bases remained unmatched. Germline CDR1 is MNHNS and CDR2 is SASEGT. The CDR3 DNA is TGTGCCATCGACAGGGAAGGTCAGCCCCAGCATTTT. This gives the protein CAIDREGQPQHF.

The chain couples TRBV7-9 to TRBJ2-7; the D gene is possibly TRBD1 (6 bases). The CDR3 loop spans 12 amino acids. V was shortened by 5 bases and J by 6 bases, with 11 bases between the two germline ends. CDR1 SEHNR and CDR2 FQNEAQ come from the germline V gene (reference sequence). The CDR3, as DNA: TGTGCCAGCAGCACACAGGGACGCGAGCAGTACTTC. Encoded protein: CASSTQGREQYF.

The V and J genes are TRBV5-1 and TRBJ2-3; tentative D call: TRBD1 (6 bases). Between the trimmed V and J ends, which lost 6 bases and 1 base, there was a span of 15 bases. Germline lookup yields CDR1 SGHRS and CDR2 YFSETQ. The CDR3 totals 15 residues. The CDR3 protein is CASNPGDTRTDTQYF. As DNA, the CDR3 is TGCGCCAGCAACCCTGGGGACACTCGCACAGATACGCAGTATTTT.

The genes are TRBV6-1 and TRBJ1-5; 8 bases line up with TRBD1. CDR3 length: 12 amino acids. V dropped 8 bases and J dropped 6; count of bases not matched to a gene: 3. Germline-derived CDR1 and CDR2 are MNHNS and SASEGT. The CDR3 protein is CASGRGRQPQHF. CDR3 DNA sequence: TGTGCCAGCGGCAGGGGGCGTCAGCCCCAGCATTTT.

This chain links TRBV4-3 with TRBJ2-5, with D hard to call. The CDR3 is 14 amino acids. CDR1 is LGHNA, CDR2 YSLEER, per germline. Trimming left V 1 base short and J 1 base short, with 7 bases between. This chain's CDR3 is CASSQVWPQETQYF. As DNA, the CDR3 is TGCGCCAGCAGCCAAGTCTGGCCCCAAGAGACCCAGTACTTC.

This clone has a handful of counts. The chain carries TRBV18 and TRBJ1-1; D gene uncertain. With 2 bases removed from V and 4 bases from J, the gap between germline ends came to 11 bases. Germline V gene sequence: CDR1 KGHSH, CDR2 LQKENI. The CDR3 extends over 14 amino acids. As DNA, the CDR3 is TGTGCCAGCTCACCATCCAGTACGCTCACTGAAGCTTTCTTT. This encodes CASSPSSTLTEAFF.

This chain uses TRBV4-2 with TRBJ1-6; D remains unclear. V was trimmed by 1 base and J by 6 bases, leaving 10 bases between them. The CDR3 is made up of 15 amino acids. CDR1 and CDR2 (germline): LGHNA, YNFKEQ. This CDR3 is CASSQGSGFNSPLHF. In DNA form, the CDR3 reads TGTGCCAGCAGCCAAGGTTCCGGGTTTAATTCACCCCTCCACTTT.

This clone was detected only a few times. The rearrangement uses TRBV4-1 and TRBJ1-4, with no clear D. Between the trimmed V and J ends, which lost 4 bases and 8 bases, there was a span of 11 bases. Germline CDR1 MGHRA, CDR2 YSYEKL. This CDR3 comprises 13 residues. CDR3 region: CASSLLLREKLFF. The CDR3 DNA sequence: TGCGCCAGCAGCCTGCTTTTGCGGGAAAAACTGTTTTTT.

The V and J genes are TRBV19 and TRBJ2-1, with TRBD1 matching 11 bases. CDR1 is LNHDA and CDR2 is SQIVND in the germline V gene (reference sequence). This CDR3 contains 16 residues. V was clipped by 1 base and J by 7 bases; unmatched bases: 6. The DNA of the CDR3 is TGTGCCAGTAGTATAGCACGGGACAGGGGGGGGAATGAGCAGTTCTTC. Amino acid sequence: CASSIARDRGGNEQFF.

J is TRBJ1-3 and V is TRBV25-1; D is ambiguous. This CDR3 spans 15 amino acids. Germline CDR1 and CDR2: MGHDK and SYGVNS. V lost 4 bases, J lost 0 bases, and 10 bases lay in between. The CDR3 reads CASSGGSYSGNTIYF. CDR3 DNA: TGTGCCAGCAGTGGAGGGAGCTACTCTGGAAACACCATATATTTT.